These T cell receptor beta chains were read from a single sample in a study of blood T cells in healthy people across ages. MiXCR, run by TCRdb on the 5' RACE reads, gives a single entry per CDR3 protein. In the table there are over a million distinct CDR3 sequences, roughly a quarter of which are singletons. These data also featured in a second study, about T cells of mothers and their children.

The sequencing input was blood. Receptors were obtained from a girl under 10 years old in good health. CDR3s include the opening cysteine and the closing phenylalanine or tryptophan. D genes are given only for firm matches. Size tells how often a clone was seen (once, few, many) or the class of an expanded clone, and some rows leave it out.

j_call d_call v_call clone_size cdr3_aa cdr3_nt
TRBJ2-3 NA TRBV20-1 NA CSVMNTDTQYF TGCAGTGTTATGAATACAGATACGCAGTATTTT
TRBJ2-3 TRBD2 TRBV27 NA CASSLPTSGVDTQYF TGTGCCAGCAGTCTACCGACTAGCGGGGTTGATACGCAGTATTTT
TRBJ2-1 NA TRBV12-3/TRBV12-4 NA CASSLWSSNEQFF TGTGCCAGCAGTTTATGGTCTTCCAATGAGCAGTTCTTC
TRBJ1-2 NA TRBV4-3 few CASSQEGRFDSPYGYTF TGCGCCAGCAGCCAAGAAGGGCGATTCGACAGTCCCTATGGCTACACCTTC
TRBJ2-3 NA TRBV7-2 NA CASIPVGSWGTDTQYF TGTGCCAGCATTCCTGTAGGGAGTTGGGGCACAGATACGCAGTATTTT
TRBJ2-1 NA TRBV28 few CAGSLDVEQFF TGTGCCGGCAGTTTAGATGTAGAGCAGTTCTTC
TRBJ2-7 NA TRBV2 NA CASGSSGQDREQYF TGTGCCAGCGGGTCCTCGGGCCAGGACCGCGAGCAGTACTTC
TRBJ1-4 TRBD1 TRBV14 NA CASSQGDRGLEEEKLFF TGTGCCAGCAGCCAAGGGGACAGGGGACTAGAAGAGGAAAAACTGTTTTTT
TRBJ1-3 NA TRBV5-1 NA CASSPYGPTAGNTIYF TGCGCCAGCAGCCCTTATGGTCCCACCGCTGGAAACACCATATATTTT
TRBJ2-7 TRBD2 TRBV27 NA CASSKEPSGYYEQYF TGTGCCAGCAGCAAGGAGCCTAGCGGTTACTACGAGCAGTACTTC
TRBJ1-5 NA TRBV7-8 NA CASSLFRGGQPQHF TGTGCCAGCAGCTTATTTAGGGGCGGTCAGCCCCAGCATTTT
TRBJ2-3 NA TRBV29-1 many CSVVFWRDSSTDTQYF TGCAGCGTTGTATTTTGGAGGGACTCTAGCACAGATACGCAGTATTTT
TRBJ2-3 NA TRBV20-1 NA CSARVGKFRGTDTQYF TGCAGTGCTAGAGTGGGGAAATTCAGGGGCACAGATACGCAGTATTTT
TRBJ1-1 NA TRBV6-2/TRBV6-3 many CASMRNTEAFF TGTGCCAGCATGAGGAACACTGAAGCTTTCTTT
TRBJ1-2 NA TRBV29-1 NA CSADQGQTGYGYTF TGCAGCGCCGACCAAGGACAGACCGGTTATGGCTACACCTTC
TRBJ1-5 NA TRBV20-1 NA CSASPRVEGNQPQHF TGCAGTGCTAGCCCTCGGGTTGAGGGCAATCAGCCCCAGCATTTT
TRBJ2-7 NA TRBV4-1 few CASSQDVSSAAYEQYF TGCGCCAGCAGCCAAGATGTTTCTAGCGCGGCCTACGAGCAGTACTTC
TRBJ1-3 NA TRBV13 few CASSLLTGTSGNTIYF TGTGCCAGCAGCTTACTGACAGGAACCTCTGGAAACACCATATATTTT
TRBJ1-5 NA TRBV7-2 NA CASSLDSVNQPQHF TGTGCCAGCAGCTTAGACAGCGTCAATCAGCCCCAGCATTTT
TRBJ1-6 NA TRBV4-3 NA CASSQAQGGGSPLHF TGCGCCAGCAGCCAAGCGCAGGGTGGGGGTTCACCCCTCCACTTT
TRBJ2-1 NA TRBV4-3 NA CASSRGPDTGDEQFF TGCGCCAGCAGCCGCGGGCCTGATACCGGGGATGAGCAGTTCTTC
TRBJ2-2 NA TRBV28 NA CASSFTGMNSGELFF TGTGCCAGCAGTTTTACGGGAATGAACTCCGGGGAGCTGTTTTTT
TRBJ2-3 NA TRBV4-3 NA CASSADTNTQYF TGCGCCAGCAGCGCGGACACGAATACGCAGTATTTT
TRBJ2-3 NA TRBV15 NA CATTWRGPTDEDTQYF TGTGCCACCACCTGGAGGGGCCCTACCGATGAGGATACGCAGTATTTT
TRBJ1-4 NA TRBV5-5 few CASSQPGAVEKLFF TGTGCCAGCAGCCAACCGGGGGCAGTAGAAAAACTGTTTTTT
TRBJ1-2 TRBD1 TRBV7-9 NA CASSSRTGFYGYPF TGTGCCAGCAGCTCCCGGACAGGATTCTATGGCTACCCCTTC
TRBJ2-5 NA TRBV20-1 few CSATGAQETQYF TGCAGTGCCACCGGGGCGCAAGAGACCCAGTACTTC
TRBJ2-7 NA TRBV20-1 NA CSVLKGSDYEQYF TGCAGTGTCTTAAAGGGAAGTGACTACGAGCAGTACTTC